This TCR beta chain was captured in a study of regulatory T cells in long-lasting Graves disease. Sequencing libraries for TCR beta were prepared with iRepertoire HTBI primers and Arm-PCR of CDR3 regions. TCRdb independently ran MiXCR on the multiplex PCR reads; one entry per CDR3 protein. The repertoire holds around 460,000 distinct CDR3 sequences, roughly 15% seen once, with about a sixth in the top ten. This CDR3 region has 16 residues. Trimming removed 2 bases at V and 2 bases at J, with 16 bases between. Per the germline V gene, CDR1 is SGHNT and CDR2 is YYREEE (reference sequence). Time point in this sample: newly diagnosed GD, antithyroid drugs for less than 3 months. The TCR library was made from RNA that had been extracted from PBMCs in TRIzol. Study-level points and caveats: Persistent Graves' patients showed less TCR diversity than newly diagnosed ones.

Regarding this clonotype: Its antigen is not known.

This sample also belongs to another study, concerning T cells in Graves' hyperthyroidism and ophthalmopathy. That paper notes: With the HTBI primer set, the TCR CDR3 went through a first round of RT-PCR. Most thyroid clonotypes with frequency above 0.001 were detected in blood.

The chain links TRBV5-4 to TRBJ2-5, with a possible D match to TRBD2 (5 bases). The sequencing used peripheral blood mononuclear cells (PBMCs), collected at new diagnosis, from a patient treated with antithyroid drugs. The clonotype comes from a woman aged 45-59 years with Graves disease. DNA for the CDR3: TGTGCCAGCAGCTTTCCGGGGAGTTTGGAACAAGAGACCCAGTACTTC. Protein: CASSFPGSLEQETQYF.